This passage covers 17 T cell receptor beta chains from one sample sequenced in a study of blood T cell repertoires in COVID-19. Data came from immunoSEQ multiplex PCR; TCRdb stores just in-frame clones and leaves some out. Here the sample spans some 150,000 clones, 65% to 90% being singletons. The sample comprised peripheral blood. The receptors here all came from a man aged 70 or older with acute or convalescent COVID-19.

As for this clone: Different DNA sequences within this sample yield the same CDR3. The chain uses TRBV4-3 and TRBJ2-3, with D possibly TRBD2 on 5 matching bases. Looked up from germline, CDR1 is LGHNA and CDR2 is YSLEER. With 0 bases removed from V and 5 bases from J, the gap between germline ends came to 6 bases. This CDR3 has 13 residues. Written as DNA, the CDR3 is TGCGCCAGCAGCCAAGACCGGGGAGATACGCAGTATTTT. Translation: CASSQDRGDTQYF.

The V call is TRBV28, the J call TRBJ2-7, with TRBD2 identical over 8 bases. The V gene end was trimmed by 11 bases and the J gene end by 1 base; junction bases not matched to a gene: 7. The CDR3 sequence is 13 residues long. Germline-derived CDR1 and CDR2 are MDHEN and SYDVKM. CDR3 nucleotide sequence: TGTGCCTCTCGGCCTAGCGGGTCCTACGAGCAGTACTTC. It codes for CASRPSGSYEQYF.

The rearrangement joins TRBV6-5 to TRBJ2-5, with a possible D match to TRBD1 (6 bases). The V and J ends lost 6 bases and 0 bases respectively, with 8 bases between them. This CDR3 has 13 amino acids. The germline V gene encodes CDR1 MNHEY and CDR2 SVGAGI. The chain's CDR3 is CASSGQYQETQYF. CDR3 bases: TGTGCCAGCAGCGGACAGTACCAAGAGACCCAGTACTTC.

This clone was found a few times. V and J are TRBV9 and TRBJ1-6; tentatively, D is TRBD1 (5 bases). The germline V and J ends were trimmed by 0 bases and 8 bases, with 12 bases remaining between them. The germline V gene encodes CDR1 SGDLS and CDR2 YYNGEE. The CDR3 consists of 15 residues. CDR3 nucleotides: TGTGCCAGCAGCGTAGCTACCGGGGGGGATTCACCCCTCCACTTT. Translated: CASSVATGGDSPLHF. The full variable domain, its missing parts supplied by reference TRBV9 and TRBJ1-6, is DSGVTQTPKHLITATGQRVTLRCSPRSGDLSVYWYQQSLDQGLQFLIQYYNGEERAKGNILERFSAQQFPDLHSELNLSSLELGDSALYFCASSVATGGDSPLHFGNGTRLTVT.

The chain recombines TRBV28 with TRBJ2-3, with D possibly being TRBD2 (6 bases). The V end lost 3 bases, the J end lost 4 bases, and 11 bases lay between the germline ends. In germline, CDR1 is MDHEN, CDR2 SYDVKM. The CDR3 covers 14 residues. In DNA form, the CDR3 reads TGTGCCAGCAGTTTTGGAGGGAACGCAGATACGCAGTATTTT. Its protein product is CASSFGGNADTQYF.

The chain has TRBV5-6 and TRBJ2-7, with D possibly TRBD1 on 5 matching bases. Germline lookup yields CDR1 SGHDT and CDR2 YYEEEE. This CDR3 is 16 amino acids long. Trimming took 3 bases from V and 2 from J, leaving 18 bases between them. For the CDR3, the DNA is TGTGCCAGCAGCTGGGGCAGGGTAAGTCGACCCTACGAGCAGTACTTC. Residues: CASSWGRVSRPYEQYF.

This chain links TRBV24-1 with TRBJ2-1, with 9 bases lining up with TRBD2. Germline V gene sequence: CDR1 KGHDR, CDR2 SFDVKD. V shed 3 bases, J shed 4 bases, and the junction held 6 bases outside the gene matches. CDR3 length: 16 amino acids. The CDR3 region has the DNA TGTGCCACCAGTGATCGCGGGAGGGCCTGGTACAATGAGCAGTTCTTC. Translated: CATSDRGRAWYNEQFF.

A note on this clone: Other DNA sequences from this sample encode an identical CDR3 as well. J is TRBJ2-1 and V is TRBV7-3; tentative D call: TRBD2 (5 bases). Germline V CDR1 and CDR2: SGHTA, FQGTGA. V shed 0 bases and J shed 0 bases, with 6 bases lying between them. There are 15 residues in the CDR3. The CDR3, as DNA: TGTGCCAGCAGCTTAACTGGGAGCTCCTACAATGAGCAGTTCTTC. Translation: CASSLTGSSYNEQFF.

The rearrangement links TRBV6-2 or TRBV6-3 to TRBJ2-7; tentative D call: TRBD2 (6 bases). The CDR3 is made up of 13 amino acids. The germline V gene has CDR1 MNHEY and CDR2 SVGEGT. V dropped 2 bases and J dropped 4 bases, with 9 bases sitting between them. CDR3 region: CASSYRGLYEQYF. CDR3 coding DNA: TGTGCCAGCAGTTACAGGGGACTGTACGAGCAGTACTTC.

V and J are TRBV6-2 or TRBV6-3 and TRBJ2-3, with TRBD2 matching 9 bases. Germline CDR1 reads MNHEY; CDR2 reads SVGEGT. CDR3 size: 12 residues. V gave up 5 bases and J gave up 8 bases; unmatched junction bases: 2. The CDR3 protein is CASSGAGGTQYF. The CDR3 DNA reads as TGTGCCAGCAGTGGAGCGGGAGGTACGCAGTATTTT.

This clone was recorded only once. This chain joins TRBV29-1 and TRBJ2-7; 9 bases agree with TRBD1. Germline-derived CDR1 and CDR2 are SQVTM and ANQGSEA. V gave up 4 bases and J gave up 5 bases; unmatched junction bases: 3. The CDR3 runs 12 residues. CDR3 DNA sequence: TGCAGCGTTGGGGACAGGGTCCACGAGCAGTACTTC. It yields the protein CSVGDRVHEQYF.

This clone has a handful of counts. V gene TRBV7-2 combines with J gene TRBJ1-2; TRBD1 aligns across 11 bases. The CDR3 runs 17 residues. Germline CDR1 SGHTA, CDR2 FQGNSA. With 5 bases clipped from V and 9 bases from J, the junction kept 17 bases outside the gene matches. As DNA, the CDR3 is TGTGCCAGCAGCCCCATTGCGGGACAGGGGGGAATTTTTAGCTACACCTTC. Translating gives CASSPIAGQGGIFSYTF.

The chain's CDR3 is CASSPRTGNTGELFF. DNA of the CDR3: TGTGCCAGCAGCCCACGGACAGGGAACACCGGGGAGCTGTTTTTT. The chain combines TRBV7-9 with TRBJ2-2, with 7 bases fitting TRBD1. Germline values: CDR1 SEHNR, CDR2 FQNEAQ (reference sequence). The ends lost 5 bases at V and 1 base at J; junction bases unmatched: 4. CDR3 length equals 15 residues.

This clone came up once. This sequence joins TRBV10-3 and TRBJ2-1; 13 nucleotides agree with TRBD2. V was clipped by 8 bases and J by 8 bases; unmatched bases: 3. Germline assignment: CDR1 ENHRY and CDR2 SYGVKD. The CDR3 covers 13 residues. This CDR3 is CAIGLAGVDEQFF. The CDR3 DNA follows: TGTGCCATCGGACTAGCGGGAGTCGATGAGCAGTTCTTC.

The J gene is TRBJ1-5, the V gene TRBV30; D is possibly TRBD1 (6 bases). The CDR3 is 14 amino acids. Deletions cut 0 bases from V and 3 bases from J, with 9 bases between. Germline CDR1 and CDR2: GTSNPN and SVGIG (reference sequence). CDR3 DNA sequence: TGTGCCTGGAGTGTAGGGACATTCAATCAGCCCCAGCATTTT. It specifies CAWSVGTFNQPQHF.

The sample holds a few counts of this clone. The junction and the germline gene differ at one end; a read error may be behind it. The CDR3 DNA reads TGTGCCAGCACCTTAGCGGGAGGACCCGGAGAGACCCAGTACTTC. This codes for CASTLAGGPGETQYF. The chain combines TRBV7-2 with TRBJ2-5; 10 bases map to TRBD2. The CDR3 is 15 residues long. Germline assignment: CDR1 SGHTA and CDR2 FQGNSA. Variable domain in full (rest from reference TRBV7-2 and TRBJ2-5): GAGVSQSPSNKVTEKGKDVELRCDPISGHTALYWYRQSLGQGLEFLIYFQGNSAPDKSGLPSDRFSAERTGGSVSTLTIQRTQQEDSAVYLCASTLAGGPGETQYFGPGTRLLVL.

V gene TRBV5-6 combines with J gene TRBJ2-1; 9 bases fit TRBD2. The germline V gene encodes CDR1 SGHDT and CDR2 YYEEEE. The CDR3 sequence is 15 residues long. Unmatched junction bases numbered 9, after V lost 4 bases and J lost 7 bases. CDR3 sequence (DNA): TGTGCCAGCAGCACCTTGACTAGCGGTGTAAATGAGCAGTTCTTC. It specifies CASSTLTSGVNEQFF.